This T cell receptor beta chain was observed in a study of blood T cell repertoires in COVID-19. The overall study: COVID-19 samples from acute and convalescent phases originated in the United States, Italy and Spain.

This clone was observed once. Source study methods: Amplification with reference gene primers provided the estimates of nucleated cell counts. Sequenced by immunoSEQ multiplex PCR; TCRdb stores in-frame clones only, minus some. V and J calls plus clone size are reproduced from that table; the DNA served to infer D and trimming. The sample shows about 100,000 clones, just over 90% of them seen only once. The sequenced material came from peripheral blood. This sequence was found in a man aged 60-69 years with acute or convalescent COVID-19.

The CDR3 DNA reads as TGTGCCAGCAGCCTCAGGGGCGGGAGGGAGCAGTTCTTC. It translates to CASSLRGGREQFF. The rearrangement links TRBV7-3 to TRBJ2-1; the match to TRBD2 covers 8 bases. The junction had 7 bases not matched to a gene; V was cut back by 5 bases and J by 10 bases. The CDR3 has 13 amino acids. Germline values: CDR1 SGHTA, CDR2 FQGTGA. The full variable domain, completed using reference TRBV7-3 and TRBJ2-1, is GAGVSQTPSNKVTEKGKYVELRCDPISGHTALYWYRQSLGQGPEFLIYFQGTGAADDSGLPNDRFFAVRPEGSVSTLKIQRTERGDSAVYLCASSLRGGREQFFGPGTRLTVL.